This paragraph reports one TCR beta chain. As processed by the authors: Amplification of reference gene primers provided the estimated nucleated cell counts. Assay used: immunoSEQ multiplex PCR; TCRdb lists only in-frame clones, some missing. D and trimming come from the DNA, and the V and J calls and clone size come from that table. Of about 130,000 clones in the sample, about four fifths were seen once. This sample is part of a study of blood T cell repertoires in COVID-19. Looking at the study overall: Sources were T cells, B-cell-depleted T cells, or PBMCs; the material itself was cDNA or gDNA.

CDR1 and CDR2 (germline): MNHEY, SVGAGI. There are 14 residues in the CDR3. Deletions cut 6 bases from V and 3 bases from J, with 14 bases between. The TCR was taken from a man in his thirties or forties with COVID-19, enrolled during active disease. The sequenced material came from peripheral blood. The J gene is TRBJ1-2, the V gene TRBV6-5; a possible D gene is TRBD1 (6 bases). The CDR3 spells CASSHQGYDYGYTF. The CDR3 bases are TGTGCCAGCAGCCACCAGGGGTATGACTATGGCTACACCTTC.